This entry features one TCR beta chain sequence. Amplification of TCR beta CDR3 regions used RNA transcripts. Amplification began with first-round RT-PCR using HTBI primers, then second-round multiplex PCR was performed. TCRdb analysed the multiplex PCR reads with MiXCR anew, one entry per CDR3 protein. Among about 740,000 distinct CDR3 sequences listed, about 44% were seen once. Germline CDR1 reads LNHDA; CDR2 reads SQIVND (reference sequence). Trimming shortened V by 9 bases and J by 1 base, and 21 bases separated the two germline ends. The CDR3 runs to 16 residues. This sample was taken from a study of Graves' ophthalmopathy and Graves' hyperthyroidism.

The rearrangement joins TRBV19 to TRBJ1-1; D might be TRBD1 (5 bases). The source is an adult man with Graves' ophthalmopathy. Sequencing was done on a sample of peripheral blood. For the CDR3, the DNA is TGTGCCAGCTCACCCGTACCGGCAGGGAAGAACACTGAAGCTTTCTTT. Translation gives CASSPVPAGKNTEAFF.